Listed below are T cell receptor beta chains from one sample, sequenced in a study of T cells expressing NK-cell markers. TCRdb re-called the 5' RACE reads and catalogs CDR3 proteins one per entry, DNA excluded. The table for this sample gives 300,000 to 500,000 distinct CDR3 sequences. The source material was blood T cells: a sorted CD56 or NKG2C T cell subset, CD4+ or CD8+ T cells, or bulk PBMC T cells (not recorded which). These receptors all stem from a woman between 50 and 59 years old in good health. CDR3s include the opening cysteine and the closing phenylalanine or tryptophan. The order of the fields is J gene, V gene, CDR3 protein.

J gene: TRBJ1-1
V gene: TRBV20-1
CDR3 protein: CSATRDSGLVWTEAFF

J gene: TRBJ2-1
V gene: TRBV27
CDR3 protein: CASSLSSPGYEQFF

J gene: TRBJ2-2
V gene: TRBV29-1
CDR3 protein: CSARGAGGFRTGELFF

J gene: TRBJ1-1
V gene: TRBV6-5
CDR3 protein: CASSYSQGRTEAFF

J gene: TRBJ2-1
V gene: TRBV15
CDR3 protein: CATSMGLVSSYNEQFF

J gene: TRBJ1-1
V gene: TRBV11-2
CDR3 protein: CASSLENGEAFF

J gene: TRBJ2-1
V gene: TRBV3-1
CDR3 protein: CASSQYPGDSPNEQFF

J gene: TRBJ2-5
V gene: TRBV20-1
CDR3 protein: CSARIWTGGTKETQYF

J gene: TRBJ2-3
V gene: TRBV5-1
CDR3 protein: CASSAGLHTDTQYF

J gene: TRBJ2-1
V gene: TRBV10-1
CDR3 protein: CASSESRISDDNEQFF

J gene: TRBJ1-1
V gene: TRBV12-3/TRBV12-4
CDR3 protein: CASSPTGITEAFF

J gene: TRBJ1-1
V gene: TRBV14
CDR3 protein: CASSQDLVRNTEAFF

J gene: TRBJ2-3
V gene: TRBV11-3
CDR3 protein: CASSRSGSWGDTQYF

J gene: TRBJ1-1
V gene: TRBV19
CDR3 protein: CASSANRVGTEAFF

J gene: TRBJ2-3
V gene: TRBV20-1
CDR3 protein: CSAMRERSTDTQYF

J gene: TRBJ2-3
V gene: TRBV20-1
CDR3 protein: CSAPVGADTQYF

J gene: TRBJ2-5
V gene: TRBV12-3/TRBV12-4
CDR3 protein: CASRGTSQTQYF

J gene: TRBJ2-1
V gene: TRBV6-6
CDR3 protein: CASSSPLTAGPSYNEQFF

J gene: TRBJ2-5
V gene: TRBV12-3/TRBV12-4
CDR3 protein: CASSFGTGPSETQYF

J gene: TRBJ2-3
V gene: TRBV4-1
CDR3 protein: CASSSGQHDTDTQYF

J gene: TRBJ1-1
V gene: TRBV20-1
CDR3 protein: CSAPGSGIGPPGVGAFF

J gene: TRBJ1-2
V gene: TRBV5-1
CDR3 protein: CASSPVGNNYGYTF

J gene: TRBJ2-1
V gene: TRBV20-1
CDR3 protein: CSAPRAGTGFHNEQFF

J gene: TRBJ2-7
V gene: TRBV29-1
CDR3 protein: CSPKAVSSGPVTLAQYF

J gene: TRBJ2-6
V gene: TRBV9
CDR3 protein: CASSVGTVASGANVLTF